This T cell receptor beta chain was obtained from a study of shared clonotypes between healthy human individuals. Notes on the study in general: Only a few donors were included, so the genetic and exposure-history diversity represented was limited. Though the depth was large, rarefaction showed that sorted-subset sequencing was incomplete.

This CDR3 is 15 amino acids long. The germline V gene has CDR1 MDHEN and CDR2 SYDVKM. V dropped 5 bases and J dropped 4; count of bases not matched to a gene: 11. A word on this clone: Its matching antigen is unknown.

At the deep level, the assay was run. Data came from immunoSEQ multiplex PCR; TCRdb stores just in-frame clones and leaves some out. The sample has millions of clones, 85% to 95% seen once. The donors, all of them Caucasian adults, lived in Nashville, Tennessee. This clonotype originated in a man aged 18 to 30 in good health. The chain combines TRBV28 with TRBJ2-7, with 7 nucleotides matching TRBD2. The sequenced material came from naive CD4+ T cells sorted from blood. Subset noted: CD45RA+ positively selected. The CDR3 DNA is TGTGCCAGCAGTGGGGATCGCGGGAGTACGTACGAGCAGTACTTC. Amino acids: CASSGDRGSTYEQYF.